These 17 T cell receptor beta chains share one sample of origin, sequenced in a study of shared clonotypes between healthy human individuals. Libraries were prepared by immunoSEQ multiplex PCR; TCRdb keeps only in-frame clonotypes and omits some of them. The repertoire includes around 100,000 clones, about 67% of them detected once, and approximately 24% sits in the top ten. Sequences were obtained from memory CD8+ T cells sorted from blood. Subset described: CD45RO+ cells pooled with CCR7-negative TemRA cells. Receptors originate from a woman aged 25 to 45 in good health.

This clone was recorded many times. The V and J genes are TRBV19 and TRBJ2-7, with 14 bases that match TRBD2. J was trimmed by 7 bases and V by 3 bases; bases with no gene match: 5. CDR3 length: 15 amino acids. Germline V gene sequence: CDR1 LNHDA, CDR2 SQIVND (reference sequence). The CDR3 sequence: CASSIRGLAGAEQYF. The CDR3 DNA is TGTGCCAGTAGTATCAGGGGACTAGCGGGAGCTGAGCAGTACTTC.

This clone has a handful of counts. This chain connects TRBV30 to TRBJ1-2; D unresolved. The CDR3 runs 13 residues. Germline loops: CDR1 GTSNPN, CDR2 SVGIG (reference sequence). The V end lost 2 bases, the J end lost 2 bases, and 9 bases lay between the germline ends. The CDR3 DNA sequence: TGTGCCTGGAGTCATAGTCTCAACTATGGCTACACCTTC. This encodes CAWSHSLNYGYTF.

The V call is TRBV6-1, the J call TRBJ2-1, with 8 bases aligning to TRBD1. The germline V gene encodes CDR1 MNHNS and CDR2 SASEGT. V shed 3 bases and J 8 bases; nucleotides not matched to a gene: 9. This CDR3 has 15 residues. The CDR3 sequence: CASSEDGTGPYEQFF. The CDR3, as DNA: TGTGCCAGCAGTGAGGACGGGACAGGTCCGTATGAGCAGTTCTTC.

CDR3 sequence (DNA): TGTGCCAGCAGTCAATGGGGGGCCTCCTACGAGCAGTACTTC. The encoded protein is CASSQWGASYEQYF. This chain uses TRBV28 with TRBJ2-7, with D perhaps TRBD1 or TRBD2 (6 bases each). The CDR3 runs to 14 residues. Trimming shortened V by 5 bases and J by 0 bases, and 11 bases separated the two germline ends. CDR1 and CDR2 from the germline V gene are MDHEN and SYDVKM.

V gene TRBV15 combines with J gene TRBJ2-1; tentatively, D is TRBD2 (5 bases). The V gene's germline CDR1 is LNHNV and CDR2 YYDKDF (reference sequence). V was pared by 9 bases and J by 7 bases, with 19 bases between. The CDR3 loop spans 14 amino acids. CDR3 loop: CATSGLDLRNEQFF. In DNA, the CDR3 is TGTGCCACGAGCGGTTTGGACCTAAGGAATGAGCAGTTCTTC.

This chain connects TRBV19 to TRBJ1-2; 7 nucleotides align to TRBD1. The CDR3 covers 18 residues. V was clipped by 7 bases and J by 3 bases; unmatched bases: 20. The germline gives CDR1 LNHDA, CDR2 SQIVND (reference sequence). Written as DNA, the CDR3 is TGTGCCAGTACCCCGATAGGGGGCCCCGTCTACTCAGACTATGGCTACACCTTC. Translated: CASTPIGGPVYSDYGYTF.

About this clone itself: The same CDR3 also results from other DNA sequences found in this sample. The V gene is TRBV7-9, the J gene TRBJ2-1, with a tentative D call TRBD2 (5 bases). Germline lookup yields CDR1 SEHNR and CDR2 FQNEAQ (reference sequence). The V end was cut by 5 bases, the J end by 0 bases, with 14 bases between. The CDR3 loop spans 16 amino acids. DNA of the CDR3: TGTGCCAGCAGCCCTCCCGGTGGGAGCTCCTACAATGAGCAGTTCTTC. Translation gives CASSPPGGSSYNEQFF.

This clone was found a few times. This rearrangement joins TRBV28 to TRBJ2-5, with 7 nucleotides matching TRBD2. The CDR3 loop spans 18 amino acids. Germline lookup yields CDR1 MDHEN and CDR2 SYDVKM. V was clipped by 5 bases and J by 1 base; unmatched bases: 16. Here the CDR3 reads CASSPIPGYSGPQETQYF. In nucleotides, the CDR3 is TGTGCCAGCAGTCCTATACCCGGGTATAGCGGGCCCCAAGAGACCCAGTACTTC.

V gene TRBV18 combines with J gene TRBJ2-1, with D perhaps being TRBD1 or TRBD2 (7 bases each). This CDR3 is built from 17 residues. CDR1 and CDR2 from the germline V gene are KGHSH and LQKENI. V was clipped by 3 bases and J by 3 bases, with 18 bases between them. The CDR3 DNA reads TGTGCCAGCTCACCCCCCAGGGGGGAGGGTCGCTACAATGAGCAGTTCTTC. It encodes CASSPPRGEGRYNEQFF.

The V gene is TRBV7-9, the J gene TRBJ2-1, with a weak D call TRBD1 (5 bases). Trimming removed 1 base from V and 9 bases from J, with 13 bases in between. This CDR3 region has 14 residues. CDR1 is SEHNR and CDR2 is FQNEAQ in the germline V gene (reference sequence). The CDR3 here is CASSLDRGYGEQFF. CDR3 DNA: TGTGCCAGCAGCTTAGATAGGGGATACGGTGAGCAGTTCTTC.

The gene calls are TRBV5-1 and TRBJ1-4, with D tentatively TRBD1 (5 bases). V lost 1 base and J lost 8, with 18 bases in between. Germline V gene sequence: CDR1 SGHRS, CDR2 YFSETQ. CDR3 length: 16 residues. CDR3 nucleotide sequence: TGCGCCAGCAGCTTGAGCGTCAAGCAGGGTGGGGAAAAACTGTTTTTT. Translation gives CASSLSVKQGGEKLFF.

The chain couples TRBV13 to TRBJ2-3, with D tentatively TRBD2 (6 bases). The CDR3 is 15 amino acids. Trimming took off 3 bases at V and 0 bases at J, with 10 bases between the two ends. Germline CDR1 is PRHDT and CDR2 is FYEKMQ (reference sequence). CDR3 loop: CASSFRGLSTDTQYF. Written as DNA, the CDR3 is TGTGCCAGCAGCTTTCGGGGACTTAGCACAGATACGCAGTATTTT.

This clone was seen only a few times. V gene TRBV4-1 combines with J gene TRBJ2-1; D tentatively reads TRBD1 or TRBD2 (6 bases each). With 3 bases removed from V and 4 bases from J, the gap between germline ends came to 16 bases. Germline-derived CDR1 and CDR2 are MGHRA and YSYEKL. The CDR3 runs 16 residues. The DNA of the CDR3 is TGCGCCAGCAGCCAGGTCTCTAGGGGGGCATACAATGAGCAGTTCTTC. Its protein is CASSQVSRGAYNEQFF.

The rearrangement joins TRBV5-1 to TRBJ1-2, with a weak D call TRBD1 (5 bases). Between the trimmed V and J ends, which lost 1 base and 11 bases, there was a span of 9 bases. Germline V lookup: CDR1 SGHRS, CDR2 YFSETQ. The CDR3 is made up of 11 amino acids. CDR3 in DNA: TGCGCCAGCAGCTTGCAGGGACTGTACACCTTC. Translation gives CASSLQGLYTF.

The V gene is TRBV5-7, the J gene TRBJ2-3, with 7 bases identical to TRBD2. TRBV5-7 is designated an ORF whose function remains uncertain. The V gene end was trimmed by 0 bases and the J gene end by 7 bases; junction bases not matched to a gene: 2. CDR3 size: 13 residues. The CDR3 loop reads CASSLASGHTQYF. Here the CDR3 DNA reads TGTGCCAGCAGCTTGGCTAGCGGTCATACGCAGTATTTT.

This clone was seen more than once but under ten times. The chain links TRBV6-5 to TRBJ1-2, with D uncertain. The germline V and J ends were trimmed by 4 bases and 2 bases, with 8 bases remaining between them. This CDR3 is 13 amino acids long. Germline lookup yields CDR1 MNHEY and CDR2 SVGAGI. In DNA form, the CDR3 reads TGTGCCAGCAGTTTGCGAGGGAACTATGGCTACACCTTC. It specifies CASSLRGNYGYTF.

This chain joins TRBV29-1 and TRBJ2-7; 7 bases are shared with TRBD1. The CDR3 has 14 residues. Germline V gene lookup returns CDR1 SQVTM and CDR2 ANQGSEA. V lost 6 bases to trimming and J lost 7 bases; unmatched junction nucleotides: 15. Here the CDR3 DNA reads TGCAGCGTGGGGGTTGGGACAGAAGTTTTGGAGCAGTACTTC. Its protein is CSVGVGTEVLEQYF.